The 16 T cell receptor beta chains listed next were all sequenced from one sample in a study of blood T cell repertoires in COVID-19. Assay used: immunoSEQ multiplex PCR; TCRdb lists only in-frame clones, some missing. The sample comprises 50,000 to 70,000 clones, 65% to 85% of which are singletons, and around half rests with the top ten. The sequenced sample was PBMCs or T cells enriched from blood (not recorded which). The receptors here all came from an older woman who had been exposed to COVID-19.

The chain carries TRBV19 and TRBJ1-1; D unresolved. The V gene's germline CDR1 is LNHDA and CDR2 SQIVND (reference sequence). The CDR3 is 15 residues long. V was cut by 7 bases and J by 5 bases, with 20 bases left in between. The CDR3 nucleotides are TGTGCCAGTAACCCGCACATCGCTGGGAGGACTGAAGCTTTCTTT. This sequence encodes CASNPHIAGRTEAFF.

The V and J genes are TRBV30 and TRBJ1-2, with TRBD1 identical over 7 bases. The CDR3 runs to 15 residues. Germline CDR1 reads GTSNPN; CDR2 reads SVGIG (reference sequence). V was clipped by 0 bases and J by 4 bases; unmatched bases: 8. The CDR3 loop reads CAWSVGQVQFYGYTF. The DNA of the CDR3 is TGTGCCTGGAGTGTAGGACAGGTGCAATTCTATGGCTACACCTTC.

CDR3 sequence: CSAWDRGKGNTIYF. CDR3 in DNA: TGCAGCGCCTGGGACAGGGGGAAAGGAAACACCATATATTTT. V gene TRBV29-1 combines with J gene TRBJ1-3, with 11 bases aligning to TRBD1. V was pared by 7 bases and J by 4 bases, with 6 bases of the junction left unmatched. CDR1 and CDR2 (germline): SQVTM, ANQGSEA. The CDR3 has 14 amino acids.

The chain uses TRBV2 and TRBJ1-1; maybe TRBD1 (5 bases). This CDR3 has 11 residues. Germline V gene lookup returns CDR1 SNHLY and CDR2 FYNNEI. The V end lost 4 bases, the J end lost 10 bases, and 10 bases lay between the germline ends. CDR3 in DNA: TGTGCCAGCAGTGGACAGTACGGAGCTTTCTTT. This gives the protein CASSGQYGAFF. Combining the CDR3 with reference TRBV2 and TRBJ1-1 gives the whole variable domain EPEVTQTPSHQVTQMGQEVILRCVPISNHLYFYWYRQILGQKVEFLVSFYNNEISEKSEIFDDQFSVERPDGSNFTLKIRSTKLEDSAMYFCASSGQYGAFFGQGTRLTVV.

The CDR3 DNA reads as TGTGCCAGCAGCCATGTTTCAGGGACTAAATCTGGAAACACCATATATTTT. It codes for CASSHVSGTKSGNTIYF. The chain recombines TRBV7-9 with TRBJ1-3, with D perhaps matching TRBD1 (5 bases). V lost 5 bases to trimming and J lost 1 base, with 18 bases between them. Germline CDR1 and CDR2: SEHNR and FQNEAQ (reference sequence). This CDR3 has 17 amino acids.

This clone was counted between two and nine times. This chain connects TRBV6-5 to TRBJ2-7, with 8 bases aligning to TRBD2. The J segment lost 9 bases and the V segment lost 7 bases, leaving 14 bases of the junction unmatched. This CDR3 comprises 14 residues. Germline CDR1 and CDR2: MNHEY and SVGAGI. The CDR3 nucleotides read TGTGCCAGCACCCCGGGACTAGGGCACCGAGGGCAGTACTTC. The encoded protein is CASTPGLGHRGQYF.

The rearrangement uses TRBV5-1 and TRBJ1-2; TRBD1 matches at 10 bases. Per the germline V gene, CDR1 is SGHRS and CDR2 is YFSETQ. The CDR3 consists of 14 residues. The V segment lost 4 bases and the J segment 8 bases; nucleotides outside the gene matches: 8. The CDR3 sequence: CASSKSGTGEGYTF. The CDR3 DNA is TGCGCCAGCAGCAAATCAGGGACAGGGGAAGGCTACACCTTC. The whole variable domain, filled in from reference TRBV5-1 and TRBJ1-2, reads KAGVTQTPRYLIKTRGQQVTLSCSPISGHRSVSWYQQTPGQGLQFLFEYFSETQRNKGNFPGRFSGRQFSNSRSEMNVSTLELGDSALYLCASSKSGTGEGYTFGSGTRLTVV.

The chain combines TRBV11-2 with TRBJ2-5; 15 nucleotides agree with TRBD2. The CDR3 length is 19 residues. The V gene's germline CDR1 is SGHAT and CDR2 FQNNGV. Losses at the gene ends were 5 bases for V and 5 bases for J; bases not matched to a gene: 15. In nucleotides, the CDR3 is TGTGCCAGCAGCCTACTTTCATGGACTAGCGGGAGGGCCAGGGAGACCCAGTACTTC. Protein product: CASSLLSWTSGRARETQYF.

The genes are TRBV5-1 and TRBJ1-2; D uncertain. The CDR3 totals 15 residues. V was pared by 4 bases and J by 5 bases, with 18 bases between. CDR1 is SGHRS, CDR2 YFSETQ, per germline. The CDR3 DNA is TGCGCCAGCAGCCCTGGAGGGCAGACCTCATATGGCTACACCTTC. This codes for CASSPGGQTSYGYTF.

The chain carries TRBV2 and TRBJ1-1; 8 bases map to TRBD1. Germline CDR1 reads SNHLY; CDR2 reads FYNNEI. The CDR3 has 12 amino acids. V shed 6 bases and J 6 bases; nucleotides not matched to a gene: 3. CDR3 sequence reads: CASREQGAEAFF. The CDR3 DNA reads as TGTGCCAGCAGGGAACAGGGGGCTGAAGCTTTCTTT. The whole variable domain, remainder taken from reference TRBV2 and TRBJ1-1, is EPEVTQTPSHQVTQMGQEVILRCVPISNHLYFYWYRQILGQKVEFLVSFYNNEISEKSEIFDDQFSVERPDGSNFTLKIRSTKLEDSAMYFCASREQGAEAFFGQGTRLTVV.

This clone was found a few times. CDR3 coding DNA: TGTGCCAGTAGTGCCGACAGGGCGACTGAAGCTTTCTTT. This encodes CASSADRATEAFF. V usage is TRBV19 and J usage is TRBJ1-1; 7 positions match TRBD1. Trimming took 5 bases from V and 5 from J; bases not matched to a gene: 5. The CDR3 is 13 amino acids. The germline V gene has CDR1 LNHDA and CDR2 SQIVND (reference sequence).

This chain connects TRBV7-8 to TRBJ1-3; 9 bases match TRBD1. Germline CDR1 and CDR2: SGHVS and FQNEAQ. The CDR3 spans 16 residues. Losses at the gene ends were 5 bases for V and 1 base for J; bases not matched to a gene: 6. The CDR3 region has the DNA TGTGCCAGCAGCCCAACAGGGGGCGCTTCTGGAAACACCATATATTTT. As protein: CASSPTGGASGNTIYF.

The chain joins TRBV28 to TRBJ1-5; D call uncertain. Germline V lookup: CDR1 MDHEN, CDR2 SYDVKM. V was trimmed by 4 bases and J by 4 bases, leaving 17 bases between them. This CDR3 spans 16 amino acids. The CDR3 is CASSSNLVARNQPQHF. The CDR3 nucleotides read TGTGCCAGCAGTTCGAATCTAGTAGCGAGAAATCAGCCCCAGCATTTT.

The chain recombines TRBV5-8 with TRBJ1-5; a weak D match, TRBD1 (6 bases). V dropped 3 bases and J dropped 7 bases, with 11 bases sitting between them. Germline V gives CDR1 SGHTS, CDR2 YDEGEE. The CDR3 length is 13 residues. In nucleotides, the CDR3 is TGTGCCAGCAGCTCCCAGGGGTTCCAGCCCCAGCATTTT. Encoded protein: CASSSQGFQPQHF.

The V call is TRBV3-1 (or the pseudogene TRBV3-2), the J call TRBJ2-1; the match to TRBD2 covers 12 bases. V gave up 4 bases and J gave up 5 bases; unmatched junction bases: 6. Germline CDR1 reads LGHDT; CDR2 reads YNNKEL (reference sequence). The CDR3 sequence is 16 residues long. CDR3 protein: CASSPILAGGDNEQFF. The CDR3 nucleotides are TGTGCCAGCAGCCCGATACTAGCGGGGGGAGACAATGAGCAGTTCTTC.

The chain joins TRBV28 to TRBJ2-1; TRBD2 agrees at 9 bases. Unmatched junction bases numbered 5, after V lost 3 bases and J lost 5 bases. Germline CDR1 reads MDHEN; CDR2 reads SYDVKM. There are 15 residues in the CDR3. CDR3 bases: TGTGCCAGCAGTTTGGGGACTAGCATCGACAATGAGCAGTTCTTC. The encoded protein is CASSLGTSIDNEQFF.